This T cell receptor beta chain emerged from a study of T cells in Graves' hyperthyroidism and ophthalmopathy. Findings of the study overall: Blood also held most thyroid clonotypes expanded beyond 0.001. Stable hyperthyroidism was separated from ophthalmopathy by a model based on 13 V-J features. Before onset, ophthalmopathy was predicted by the model a median about 6.2 months earlier.

Orbital computed tomography, thyroid ultrasound, serum thyroxine and TRAb, and clinical symptoms together informed the diagnoses. Trimming took 2 bases from V and 0 from J, leaving 10 bases between them. The CDR3 is 15 amino acids. Germline V gene data show CDR1 as SGHDN and CDR2 as FVKESK. RNA transcripts provided the source from which TCR beta CDR3 regions were amplified. Primed by the HTBI set, a first-round RT-PCR was run on the TCR CDR3. MiXCR, applied by TCRdb to the multiplex PCR reads, yields one record per CDR3 protein. The repertoire has more than 500,000 distinct CDR3 sequences, about 14% of them found once; the top ten carry approximately 4.3%. This clonotype was recorded many times. The antigen remains undetermined.

The clonotype was recovered from a woman in her thirties or forties with Graves' ophthalmopathy. The rearrangement links TRBV14 to TRBJ1-1; D remains unclear. The sample was blood. CDR3 sequence reads: CASSQRTGMNTEAFF. CDR3 bases: TGTGCCAGCAGCCAACGGACGGGAATGAACACTGAAGCTTTCTTT.